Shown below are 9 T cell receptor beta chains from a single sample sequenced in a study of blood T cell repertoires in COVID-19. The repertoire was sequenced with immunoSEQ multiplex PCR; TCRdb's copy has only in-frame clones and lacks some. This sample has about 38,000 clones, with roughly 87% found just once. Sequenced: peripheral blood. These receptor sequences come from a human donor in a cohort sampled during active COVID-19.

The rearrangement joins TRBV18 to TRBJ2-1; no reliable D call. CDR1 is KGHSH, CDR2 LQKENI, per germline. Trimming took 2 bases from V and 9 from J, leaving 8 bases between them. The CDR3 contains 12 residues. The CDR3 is CASSPGTAEQFF. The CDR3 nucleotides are TGTGCCAGCTCACCAGGTACAGCTGAGCAGTTCTTC.

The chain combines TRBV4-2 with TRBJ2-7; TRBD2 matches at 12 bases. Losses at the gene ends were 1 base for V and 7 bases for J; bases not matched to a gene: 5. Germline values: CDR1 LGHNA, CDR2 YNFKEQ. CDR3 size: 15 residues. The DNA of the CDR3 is TGTGCCAGCAGCCAAGGGGAGGGACTAGCGGGTGAGCAGTACTTC. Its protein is CASSQGEGLAGEQYF.

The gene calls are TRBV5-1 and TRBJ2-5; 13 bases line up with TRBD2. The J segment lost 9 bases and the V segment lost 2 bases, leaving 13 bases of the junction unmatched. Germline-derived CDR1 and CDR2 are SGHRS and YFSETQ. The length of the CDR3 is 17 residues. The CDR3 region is CASSFTGTSGTGTAQYF. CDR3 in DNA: TGCGCCAGCAGCTTTACCGGGACTAGCGGGACCGGTACGGCCCAGTACTTC.

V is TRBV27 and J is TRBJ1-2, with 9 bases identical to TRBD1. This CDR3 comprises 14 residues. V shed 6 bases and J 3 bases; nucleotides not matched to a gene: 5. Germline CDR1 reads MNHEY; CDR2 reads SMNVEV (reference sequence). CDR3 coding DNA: TGTGCCAGCAGGGAGGACAGGGGACACTATGGCTACACCTTC. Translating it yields CASREDRGHYGYTF.

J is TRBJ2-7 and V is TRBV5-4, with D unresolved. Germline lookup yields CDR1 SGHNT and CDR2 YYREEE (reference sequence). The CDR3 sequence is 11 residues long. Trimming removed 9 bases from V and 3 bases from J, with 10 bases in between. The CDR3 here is CATRNYYEQYF. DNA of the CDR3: TGTGCCACCAGAAATTACTACGAGCAGTACTTC.

The CDR3 coding sequence is TGTGCCAGCTCACCAGCCGCGGGACCCCAAGAGACCCAGTACTTC. It codes for CASSPAAGPQETQYF. V and J are TRBV18 and TRBJ2-5; D may be TRBD2 (6 bases). The CDR3 totals 15 residues. V was trimmed by 2 bases and J by 1 base, leaving 11 bases between them. The germline gives CDR1 KGHSH, CDR2 LQKENI.

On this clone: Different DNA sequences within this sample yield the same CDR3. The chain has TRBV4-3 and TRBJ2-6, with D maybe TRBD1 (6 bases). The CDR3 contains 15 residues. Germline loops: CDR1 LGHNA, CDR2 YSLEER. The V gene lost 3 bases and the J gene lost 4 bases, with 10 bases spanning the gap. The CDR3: CASSQRGSGANVLTF. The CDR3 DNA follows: TGCGCCAGCAGCCAGAGGGGGTCGGGGGCCAACGTCCTGACTTTC.

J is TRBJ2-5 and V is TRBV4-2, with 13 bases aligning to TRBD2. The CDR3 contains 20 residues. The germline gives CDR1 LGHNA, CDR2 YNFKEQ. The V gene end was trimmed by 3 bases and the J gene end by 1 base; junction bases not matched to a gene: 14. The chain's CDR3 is CASSQELGLAGATLQETQYF. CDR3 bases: TGTGCCAGCAGCCAGGAACTAGGACTAGCGGGGGCCACGCTCCAAGAGACCCAGTACTTC.

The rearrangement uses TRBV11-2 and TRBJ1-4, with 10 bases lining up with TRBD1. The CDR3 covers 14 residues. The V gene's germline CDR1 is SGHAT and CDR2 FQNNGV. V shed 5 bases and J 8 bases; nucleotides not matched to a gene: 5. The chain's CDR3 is CASSRDRGDEKLFF. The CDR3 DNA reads TGTGCCAGCAGCCGGGACAGGGGAGACGAAAAACTGTTTTTT. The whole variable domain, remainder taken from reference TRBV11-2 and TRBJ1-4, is EAGVAQSPRYKIIEKRQSVAFWCNPISGHATLYWYQQILGQGPKLLIQFQNNGVVDDSQLPKDRFSAERLKGVDSTLKIQPAKLEDSAVYLCASSRDRGDEKLFFGSGTQLSVL.